These 26 T cell receptor beta chains share one sample of origin, sequenced in a study of low-dose radiotherapy and immunotherapy resistance in tumors. First-strand cDNA relied on TRAV- and TRBV-specific primers spanning alpha and beta chains. The authors amplified TCRs for 15 to 25 PCR cycles with a constant-region primer and a V-primer adapter. One entry per CDR3 protein results from TCRdb running MiXCR on the reads. Of some 88,000 distinct CDR3 sequences listed, more than 8% are singletons. The sample's time point: before trial treatment. The sequencing used PBMCs, collected before treatment. Receptors were obtained from a male donor with prostate cancer.

This clonotype has at least ten counts. The rearrangement uses TRBV7-9 and TRBJ1-6; maybe TRBD1 (6 bases). CDR1 and CDR2 (germline): SEHNR, FQNEAQ (reference sequence). The CDR3 extends over 14 amino acids. The V and J ends lost 6 bases and 9 bases respectively, with 15 bases between them. DNA for the CDR3: TGTGCCAGCAGGGGAACAGGGTCCGGTTCACCCCTCCACTTT. It yields the protein CASRGTGSGSPLHF.

This clonotype was seen many times. The chain has TRBV3-1 and TRBJ2-1, with D perhaps matching TRBD1 or TRBD2 (6 bases each). CDR3 length: 16 amino acids. CDR1 and CDR2 from the germline V gene are LGHDT and YNNKEL (reference sequence). With 0 bases removed from V and 0 bases from J, the gap between germline ends came to 9 bases. The CDR3 coding sequence is TGTGCCAGCAGCCAAGAAGGGGGGCCCTCCTACAATGAGCAGTTCTTC. Residues: CASSQEGGPSYNEQFF.

There are many counts of this clonotype. The chain is built from TRBV29-1 and TRBJ2-7, with 11 bases matching TRBD2. Germline V gene sequence: CDR1 SQVTM, CDR2 ANQGSEA. With 3 bases clipped from V and 5 bases from J, the junction kept 9 bases outside the gene matches. This CDR3 contains 15 residues. The CDR3 protein is CSVEFSGRAGNEQYF. The DNA for the CDR3 is TGCAGCGTTGAGTTTAGCGGGAGGGCCGGGAACGAGCAGTACTTC.

The table lists this clonotype with many counts. The CDR3 is CASSLGAERKTQYF. CDR3 coding DNA: TGTGCCAGCAGCTTAGGGGCAGAGAGGAAGACCCAGTACTTC. The chain combines TRBV7-2 with TRBJ2-5; D is undetermined. CDR1 SGHTA and CDR2 FQGNSA come from the germline V gene. V was pared by 1 base and J by 6 bases, with 12 bases between. The CDR3 runs to 14 residues.

This clonotype was recorded many times. The rearrangement joins TRBV5-1 to TRBJ1-1, with D hard to call. Trimming stripped 2 bases from V and 0 bases from J, with 8 bases between. This CDR3 has 14 amino acids. Germline V lookup: CDR1 SGHRS, CDR2 YFSETQ. Here the CDR3 reads CASSFTALNTEAFF. The CDR3 DNA follows: TGCGCCAGCAGCTTTACGGCCCTGAACACTGAAGCTTTCTTT.

This clonotype was counted many times. The chain uses TRBV15 and TRBJ2-7; TRBD1 agrees at 10 bases. This CDR3 contains 14 residues. Germline trimming cut 5 bases from V and 3 bases from J; bases unmatched to any gene: 4. Germline CDR1 LNHNV, CDR2 YYDKDF (reference sequence). The DNA of the CDR3 is TGTGCCACCAGCCGGGACAGGGGCTTCTACGAGCAGTACTTC. Protein product: CATSRDRGFYEQYF.

This clonotype was detected many times. V gene TRBV5-1 combines with J gene TRBJ2-1; 12 nucleotides agree with TRBD2. Germline V gene sequence: CDR1 SGHRS, CDR2 YFSETQ. This CDR3 has 22 amino acids. V trimming: 4 bases; J trimming: 1 base; junction bases outside the gene matches: 21. In DNA, the CDR3 is TGCGCCAGCAGCGCCCCCGGACAGGGTTTGACTAGCGGGAGTTCTTCCTACAATGAGCAGTTCTTC. This gives the protein CASSAPGQGLTSGSSSYNEQFF.

This clonotype showed up many times. The chain combines TRBV28 with TRBJ1-3; the D gene is possibly TRBD1 (5 bases). V shed 5 bases and J shed 7 bases, with 12 bases lying between them. Germline loops: CDR1 MDHEN, CDR2 SYDVKM. CDR3 length: 13 residues. The CDR3 protein is CASSGGLPNTIYF. CDR3 DNA sequence: TGTGCCAGCAGTGGGGGACTTCCGAACACCATATATTTT.

This clonotype was recorded at least ten times. V usage is TRBV29-1 and J usage is TRBJ2-6; TRBD1 or TRBD2 may be the D gene (5 bases each). The V gene lost 6 bases and the J gene lost 4 bases, with 10 bases spanning the gap. This CDR3 is 13 amino acids long. Germline CDR1 SQVTM, CDR2 ANQGSEA. CDR3 sequence (DNA): TGCAGCGTGGTCGGGGCGGGGGCCAACGTCCTGACTTTC. This codes for CSVVGAGANVLTF.

This clonotype was observed at least ten times. This chain uses TRBV4-1 with TRBJ2-5, with D unclear. The germline gives CDR1 MGHRA, CDR2 YSYEKL. The CDR3 contains 17 residues. The germline V and J ends were trimmed by 1 base and 4 bases, with 19 bases remaining between them. CDR3 residues: CASSQAPGRRDPETQYF. As DNA, the CDR3 is TGCGCCAGCAGCCAAGCTCCGGGCCGAAGGGATCCAGAGACCCAGTACTTC.

Ten or more counts support this clonotype. The chain employs TRBV3-1 and TRBJ2-7; 7 bases are shared with TRBD2. This CDR3 contains 14 residues. The J segment lost 2 bases and the V segment lost 4 bases, leaving 5 bases of the junction unmatched. CDR1 is LGHDT and CDR2 is YNNKEL in the germline V gene (reference sequence). Here the CDR3 reads CASSLTGGAYEQYF. The DNA of the CDR3 is TGTGCCAGCAGCCTGACGGGAGGCGCCTACGAGCAGTACTTC.

There are many counts of this clonotype. The chain carries TRBV19 and TRBJ2-1, with D perhaps matching TRBD2 (5 bases). Looked up from germline, CDR1 is LNHDA and CDR2 is SQIVND (reference sequence). Trimming shortened V by 5 bases and J by 5 bases, and 10 bases separated the two germline ends. The CDR3 is made up of 13 amino acids. CDR3 region: CASSGEFNNEQFF. The CDR3 DNA is TGTGCCAGTAGTGGGGAGTTTAACAATGAGCAGTTCTTC.

This clonotype has at least ten counts. V and J are TRBV29-1 and TRBJ1-5, with D perhaps TRBD1 (5 bases). The CDR3 length is 13 residues. Germline values: CDR1 SQVTM, CDR2 ANQGSEA. The V end was cut by 1 base, the J end by 6 bases, with 10 bases between. CDR3 sequence: CSVEAGFGQPQHF. The CDR3 DNA follows: TGCAGCGTTGAAGCAGGGTTCGGTCAGCCCCAGCATTTT.

This clonotype was observed many times. The chain uses TRBV5-1 and TRBJ2-3; D is possibly TRBD1 or TRBD2 (5 bases each). Germline V lookup: CDR1 SGHRS, CDR2 YFSETQ. The CDR3 contains 15 residues. V lost 4 bases to trimming and J lost 3 bases, with 15 bases between them. CDR3 amino acids: CASSNGPGGTDTQYF. CDR3 DNA sequence: TGCGCCAGCAGCAACGGCCCTGGGGGAACAGATACGCAGTATTTT.

This clonotype has ten or more counts. The chain couples TRBV2 to TRBJ2-4; possibly TRBD1 for D (6 bases). This CDR3 contains 14 residues. Germline loops: CDR1 SNHLY, CDR2 FYNNEI. V was trimmed by 6 bases and J by 0 bases, leaving 9 bases between them. The CDR3 sequence is CASREDRAKNIQYF. CDR3 nucleotide sequence: TGTGCCAGCAGAGAGGACAGAGCCAAAAACATTCAGTACTTC.

Only a few counts were recorded for this clonotype. The genes are TRBV5-1 and TRBJ1-3; no reliable D call. The germline CDR1 and CDR2 sequences are SGHRS and YFSETQ. Trimming took off 0 bases at V and 4 bases at J, with 8 bases between the two ends. This CDR3 comprises 14 residues. The CDR3 DNA follows: TGCGCCAGCAGCTTGGAGACCGACGGAAACACCATATATTTT. Its protein is CASSLETDGNTIYF.

This clonotype turned up a few times. V is TRBV12-3 or TRBV12-4 and J is TRBJ1-2; D is possibly TRBD1 (6 bases). The CDR3 runs to 14 residues. V lost 5 bases and J lost 3, with 13 bases in between. CDR3 in DNA: TGTGCCAGCAGTCCAACCCACAGGGACTATGGCTACACCTTC. Protein: CASSPTHRDYGYTF.

This clonotype was detected only a few times. The chain is built from TRBV7-2 and TRBJ2-4; D unresolved. The CDR3 totals 16 residues. CDR1 and CDR2 from the germline V gene are SGHTA and FQGNSA. Trimming removed 0 bases from V and 1 base from J, with 10 bases in between. This CDR3 reads CASSLAGIGAKNIQYF. CDR3 coding DNA: TGTGCCAGCAGCTTAGCGGGCATCGGGGCCAAAAACATTCAGTACTTC.

Remarks on this clonotype: A read error likely explains this, since a far larger clone differs by one base. V usage is TRBV18 and J usage is TRBJ2-1, with D uncertain. Deletions cut 3 bases from V and 10 bases from J, with 16 bases between. CDR3 length: 14 amino acids. The germline gives CDR1 KGHSH, CDR2 LQKENI. The CDR3 region is CASSPPDGAYEQFF. CDR3 bases: TGTGCCAGCTCACCCCCGGACGGAGCCTACGAGCAGTTCTTC.

This clonotype has at least ten counts. This sequence joins TRBV6-6 and TRBJ2-2, with 8 bases identical to TRBD2. The germline CDR1 and CDR2 sequences are MNHNY and SVGAGI (reference sequence). CDR3 length: 15 amino acids. V trimming: 4 bases; J trimming: 7 bases; junction bases outside the gene matches: 8. The CDR3 bases are TGTGCCAGCAGTTTCGTCGGGAGGGCCAACGGGGAGCTGTTTTTT. Its protein product is CASSFVGRANGELFF.

This clonotype was seen many times. V and J are TRBV9 and TRBJ2-3, with D possibly matching TRBD1 (5 bases). This CDR3 region has 15 residues. Germline V CDR1 and CDR2: SGDLS, YYNGEE. Trimming took off 4 bases at V and 4 bases at J, with 16 bases between the two ends. The CDR3: CASSPRAGLADTQYF. CDR3 nucleotides: TGTGCCAGCAGCCCCCGGGCAGGGTTGGCAGATACGCAGTATTTT. The complete variable domain, with remaining parts taken from reference TRBV9 and TRBJ2-3, reads DSGVTQTPKHLITATGQRVTLRCSPRSGDLSVYWYQQSLDQGLQFLIQYYNGEERAKGNILERFSAQQFPDLHSELNLSSLELGDSALYFCASSPRAGLADTQYFGPGTRLTVL.

This clonotype was detected ten times or more. The rearrangement uses TRBV20-1 and TRBJ2-5, with D perhaps TRBD2 (7 bases). The CDR3 is made up of 19 amino acids. The V gene lost 3 bases and the J gene lost 5 bases, with 31 bases spanning the gap. Germline CDR1 and CDR2: DFQATT and SNEGSKA (reference sequence). The CDR3 nucleotides read TGCAGTGCTAGTAATCTCCCAGGAGGGGGAGGGCCGCCGTTGGAGACCCAGTACTTC. Translating gives CSASNLPGGGGPPLETQYF.

Many counts were recorded for this clonotype. The chain uses TRBV9 and TRBJ2-5; D perhaps matches TRBD1 (6 bases). Trimming cost V 3 bases and J 3 bases, with 9 bases left between them. The CDR3 spans 13 residues. The germline gives CDR1 SGDLS, CDR2 YYNGEE. As DNA, the CDR3 is TGTGCCAGCAGCGACAGGGTTAAAGAGACCCAGTACTTC. This gives the protein CASSDRVKETQYF.

The rearrangement links TRBV3-1 to TRBJ2-1; D is perhaps TRBD2 (7 bases). Germline assignment: CDR1 LGHDT and CDR2 YNNKEL (reference sequence). Trimming took off 3 bases at V and 2 bases at J, with 14 bases between the two ends. This CDR3 comprises 16 residues. CDR3 region: CASSHERGAAYNEQFF. CDR3 sequence (DNA): TGTGCCAGCAGCCACGAACGGGGGGCGGCCTACAATGAGCAGTTCTTC.

In its sample, this clonotype was seen many times. The CDR3 nucleotides are TGCGCCAGCAGCTTGGCGGCAGGTAGCACCGGGGAGCTGTTTTTT. It yields the protein CASSLAAGSTGELFF. This chain uses TRBV5-1 with TRBJ2-2; D is unclear. V lost 0 bases, J lost 4 bases, and 10 bases lay in between. The CDR3 consists of 15 residues. Germline CDR1 reads SGHRS; CDR2 reads YFSETQ.

This clonotype was detected many times. This chain links TRBV11-2 with TRBJ2-3; D call uncertain. This CDR3 region has 16 residues. Trimming took 1 base from V and 0 from J, leaving 11 bases between them. Per the germline V gene, CDR1 is SGHAT and CDR2 is FQNNGV. The CDR3: CASSLVATGSTDTQYF. Here the CDR3 DNA reads TGTGCCAGCAGCTTAGTCGCGACTGGTAGCACAGATACGCAGTATTTT.